These T cell receptor beta chains were read from a single sample in a study of shared clonotypes between healthy human individuals. The table came from immunoSEQ multiplex PCR; TCRdb's copy has only in-frame clones and leaves some out. The sample consists of roughly 2.2 million clones, 85% to 95% of them appearing once. The sequenced material came from naive CD4+ T cells from PBMCs. The source is a man between 18 and 35 years old in good health. Some clones in this sample may be carry-over from other donors' samples. CDR3s include the opening cysteine and the closing phenylalanine or tryptophan. The order of the fields is V gene, J gene, clone size, CDR3 protein. Only part of the rows carry a size: once, few, many, or a class if the clone is expanded.

>TRBV4-1|TRBJ1-2|-
CASKRDSSRRQGRYGYTF
>TRBV5-1|TRBJ2-2|-
CASSFRPTGIANTGELFF
>TRBV5-6|TRBJ2-1|-
CASSWGLPAYNEQFF
>TRBV15|TRBJ1-1|-
CATSREGSTEAFF
>TRBV15|TRBJ1-2|-
CATSKDRGAGYTF
>TRBV7-3|TRBJ2-1|once
CASSPIGDYNEQFF
>TRBV28|TRBJ2-2|-
CASSLRTSGRVGELFF
>TRBV19|TRBJ2-2|-
CASSPRGWALNTGELFF
>TRBV9|TRBJ1-4|-
CASSDPVRAGGPEKLFF
>TRBV28|TRBJ1-5|-
CASSATGEGQPQHF
>TRBV10-2|TRBJ2-2|-
CASSWGTSGIGGELFF
>TRBV9|TRBJ2-2|-
CASSVGAANTGELFF
>TRBV7-2|TRBJ2-1|-
CASSHYTGTSGINEQFF
>TRBV5-1|TRBJ1-1|-
CASSLTGGLRAFF
>TRBV4-1|TRBJ2-2|-
CASSQVLGRGGGELFF
>TRBV28|TRBJ2-1|-
CASSDSGSDEQFF
>TRBV7-8|TRBJ2-7|once
CASSINTGLVTYEQYF